Listed below are T cell receptor beta chains from one sample, sequenced in a study of T-cell reconstitution after alpha-beta-depleted transplantation in children. A single record per CDR3 protein comes from TCRdb applying MiXCR to the PCR reads. The table records about 200,000 distinct CDR3 sequences, around 5.9% of them present only once. Sequences were derived from PBMCs, sampled before TCRalphabeta/CD19-depleted stem cell transplant. These TCRs come from a girl under three years old with combined immunodeficiency, due to receive a stem cell transplant. CDR3s include the opening cysteine and the closing phenylalanine or tryptophan. The order of the fields is J gene, clone size, D gene, V gene, CDR3 protein, CDR3 DNA. A D gene is named only where the DNA matches it firmly. A row's size may be missing; if present it is once, few, many or a size class.

>TRBJ2-7|few|TRBD1|TRBV27
CASSWGQAYEQYF
TGTGCCAGCAGTTGGGGACAGGCCTACGAGCAGTACTTC
>TRBJ2-1|many|NA|TRBV20-1
CSARDPARGAYNEQFF
TGCAGTGCTAGAGACCCCGCGCGGGGAGCCTACAATGAGCAGTTCTTC
>TRBJ2-1|many|TRBD2|TRBV5-1
CASSPISGAYNEQFF
TGCGCCAGCAGCCCCATCAGCGGGGCTTACAATGAGCAGTTCTTC
>TRBJ2-7|few|TRBD1|TRBV6-1
CASREPYRGPYEQYF
TGTGCCAGCAGAGAGCCATACAGGGGCCCCTACGAGCAGTACTTC
>TRBJ2-3|NA|NA|TRBV28
CASSFNLRYTDTQYF
TGTGCCAGCAGTTTTAATCTTCGGTACACAGATACGCAGTATTTT
>TRBJ1-2|many|NA|TRBV4-3
CASSQDWSRTYGYTF
TGCGCCAGCAGCCAAGATTGGAGCAGGACCTATGGCTACACCTTC
>TRBJ1-1|many|NA|TRBV28
CASSTGSTEAFF
TGTGCCAGCAGCACAGGGTCAACTGAAGCTTTCTTT
>TRBJ1-1|NA|NA|TRBV21-1
CASNMMGDRGPMNTEAFF
TGTGCCAGCAATATGATGGGGGACAGGGGGCCCATGAACACTGAAGCTTTCTTT
>TRBJ2-5|many|NA|TRBV28
CASSFLGVETQYF
TGTGCCAGCAGTTTTCTGGGGGTAGAGACCCAGTACTTC
>TRBJ2-5|many|TRBD2|TRBV28
CASSLLYGGRQETQYF
TGTGCCAGCAGTTTATTATACGGCGGGAGGCAAGAGACCCAGTACTTC
>TRBJ2-1|NA|TRBD2|TRBV9
CASSVDGGSSYNEQFF
TGTGCCAGCAGCGTGGACGGGGGGAGCTCCTACAATGAGCAGTTCTTC
>TRBJ1-3|many|NA|TRBV2
CASIGNTIYF
TGTGCCAGCATAGGGAACACCATATATTTT
>TRBJ1-6|many|TRBD1|TRBV16
CASSPLTGKYNSPLHF
TGTGCCAGCAGCCCTTTGACAGGGAAATATAATTCACCCCTCCACTTT
>TRBJ2-3|few|NA|TRBV4-1
CASRPTGTRGDTQYF
TGCGCCAGCAGACCTACCGGGACACGAGGAGATACGCAGTATTTT
>TRBJ2-7|many|NA|TRBV29-1
CSVDGGPYEQYF
TGCAGCGTTGATGGGGGTCCCTACGAGCAGTACTTC
>TRBJ2-1|many|TRBD2|TRBV7-3
CASSLSGRAWNEQFF
TGTGCCAGTAGCTTGAGCGGGAGGGCCTGGAATGAGCAGTTCTTC
>TRBJ2-5|NA|TRBD2|TRBV12-3/TRBV12-4
CASSLSSGETQYF
TGTGCCAGCAGTTTATCTAGCGGGGAGACCCAGTACTTC
>TRBJ2-3|many|TRBD2|TRBV11-2
CASSFVRSGGTDTQYF
TGTGCCAGCAGCTTTGTCAGGAGCGGGGGCACAGATACGCAGTATTTT
>TRBJ2-7|once|NA|TRBV4-3
CASSATLGGISYEQYF
TGCGCCAGCAGCGCAACGTTAGGAGGAATAAGCTACGAGCAGTACTTC
>TRBJ2-1|few|NA|TRBV4-2
CASSPPGQNLLLYNEQFF
TGTGCCAGCAGCCCACCCGGACAGAACCTGCTATTATACAATGAGCAGTTCTTC
>TRBJ1-2|many|NA|TRBV25-1
CASDSGGWYGYTF
TGTGCCAGCGATTCGGGGGGCTGGTATGGCTACACCTTC
>TRBJ2-3|many|NA|TRBV28
CASSPETATSTDTQYF
TGTGCCAGCAGTCCGGAGACAGCAACTAGCACAGATACGCAGTATTTT
>TRBJ1-6|many|NA|TRBV7-3
CASSLTQNNSPLHF
TGTGCCAGCAGCTTAACACAGAATAATTCACCCCTCCACTTT
>TRBJ1-4|few|NA|TRBV7-9
CASTPAEKLFF
TGTGCCAGCACACCCGCTGAAAAACTGTTTTTT
>TRBJ2-2|many|NA|TRBV4-2
CASSQATGTSPGELFF
TGTGCCAGCAGCCAAGCCACCGGGACTTCACCCGGGGAGCTGTTTTTT
>TRBJ2-7|many|NA|TRBV7-9
CASSYRHSPYEQYF
TGTGCCAGCAGCTACCGACACTCTCCCTACGAGCAGTACTTC
>TRBJ1-5|NA|NA|TRBV6-2/TRBV6-3
CASSYGNQPQHF
TGTGCCAGCAGTTACGGGAATCAGCCCCAGCATTTT